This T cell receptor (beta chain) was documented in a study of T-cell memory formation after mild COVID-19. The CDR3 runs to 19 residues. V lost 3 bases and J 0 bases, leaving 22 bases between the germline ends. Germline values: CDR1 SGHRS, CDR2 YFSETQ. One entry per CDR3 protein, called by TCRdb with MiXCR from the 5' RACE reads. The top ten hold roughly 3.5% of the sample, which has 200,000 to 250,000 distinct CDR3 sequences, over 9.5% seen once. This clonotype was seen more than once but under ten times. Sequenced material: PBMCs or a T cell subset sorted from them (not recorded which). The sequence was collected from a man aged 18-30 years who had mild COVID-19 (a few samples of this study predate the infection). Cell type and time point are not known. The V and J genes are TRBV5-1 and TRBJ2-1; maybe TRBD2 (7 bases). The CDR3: CASSSLGGPSRGSYNEQFF. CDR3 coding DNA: TGCGCCAGCAGCTCTCTCGGGGGGCCCTCTCGGGGCTCCTACAATGAGCAGTTCTTC. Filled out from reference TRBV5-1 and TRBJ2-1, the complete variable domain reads KAGVTQTPRYLIKTRGQQVTLSCSPISGHRSVSWYQQTPGQGLQFLFEYFSETQRNKGNFPGRFSGRQFSNSRSEMNVSTLELGDSALYLCASSSLGGPSRGSYNEQFFGPGTRLTVL.